The present T cell receptor (beta chain) was sequenced within a study of Graves' ophthalmopathy and Graves' hyperthyroidism. With 5 bases removed from V and 0 bases from J, the gap between germline ends came to 7 bases. The CDR3 is made up of 14 amino acids. Germline loops: CDR1 SEHNR, CDR2 FQNEAQ (reference sequence). A word on this clonotype: The antigen remains unidentified.

General study findings and limits: Blood contained most expanded thyroid clonotypes exceeding 0.001 frequency. Discrimination between ophthalmopathy and stable hyperthyroidism by a 13-signature model showed about 85% sensitivity and roughly 80% specificity.

Diagnosis relied on clinical symptoms, serum thyroxine, TRAb, thyroid ultrasound and orbital computed tomography. Amplification targeted the TCR beta CDR3 regions, with RNA transcripts as the source material. Following a first-round RT-PCR that used HTBI primers, a second-round multiplex PCR was carried out. TCRdb processed the multiplex PCR reads anew with MiXCR; each CDR3 protein has one entry. In the table there are around 670,000 distinct CDR3 sequences, roughly 40% of which are singletons. Sequencing was performed on peripheral blood. V is TRBV7-9 and J is TRBJ2-2; D is uncertain. The clonotype originates from an adult man with Graves' ophthalmopathy. For the CDR3, the DNA is TGTGCCAGCAGCGTCGACACGAACACCGGGGAGCTGTTTTTT. It encodes CASSVDTNTGELFF.